One TCR beta chain is described in this entry. These data belong to a study of blood T cell repertoires in COVID-19. Data came from immunoSEQ multiplex PCR; TCRdb stores just in-frame clones and leaves some out. This sample has fewer than 250,000 clones; 80% to 90% occur once, and the top ten carry approximately 8%. V lost 6 bases, J lost 6 bases, and 12 bases lay in between. This CDR3 spans 12 amino acids. Germline V gene lookup returns CDR1 MNHEY and CDR2 SVGAGI. The sample was peripheral blood. The TCR originated in a woman aged 45-59 years with active or convalescent COVID-19. The chain employs TRBV6-5 and TRBJ2-7; no reliable D call. The CDR3 DNA follows: TGTGCCAGCAGACAGAACTCGGCCGAGCAGTACTTC. Its translation is CASRQNSAEQYF.